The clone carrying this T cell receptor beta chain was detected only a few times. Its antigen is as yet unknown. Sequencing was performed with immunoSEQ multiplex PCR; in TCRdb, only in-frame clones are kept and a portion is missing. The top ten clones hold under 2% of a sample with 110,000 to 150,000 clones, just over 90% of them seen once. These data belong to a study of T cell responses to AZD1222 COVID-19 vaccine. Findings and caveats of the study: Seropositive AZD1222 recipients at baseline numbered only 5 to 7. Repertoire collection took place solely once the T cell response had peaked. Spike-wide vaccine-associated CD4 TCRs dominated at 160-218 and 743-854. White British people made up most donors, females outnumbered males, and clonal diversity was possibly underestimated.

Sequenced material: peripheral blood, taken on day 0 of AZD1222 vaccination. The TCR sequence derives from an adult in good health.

CDR3 in DNA: TGTGCCAGCAGCGGACCAGGACAGGGAAACTATGGCTACACCTTC. This sequence encodes CASSGPGQGNYGYTF. V usage is TRBV6-5 and J usage is TRBJ1-2, with 8 positions matching TRBD1. This CDR3 region has 15 residues. The V gene's germline CDR1 is MNHEY and CDR2 SVGAGI. J lost 2 bases, V lost 6 bases, and 8 bases had no gene match.